The present TCR beta chain was sequenced within a study of T cell clonality in common variable immunodeficiency. Study outcomes and limitations: Compared with controls, CVID subjects had fewer shared TCRbeta clones.

This clone was detected ten times or more. Its target is unknown. Coverage ceases 3 residues before the CDR3 finishes, and the germline J gene fills in the end. Assay used: immunoSEQ multiplex PCR; TCRdb lists only in-frame clones, some missing. The sample has 45,000 to 55,000 clones, none seen only once; the top ten hold roughly 5.3%. CDR3 size: 13 residues. V was trimmed by 1 base and J by 0 bases, leaving 2 bases between them. CDR1 and CDR2 from the germline V gene are SGHDT and YYEEEE. Sequencing was carried out using peripheral blood mononuclear cells. The source is a person aged 18 to 75 in good health. The V call is TRBV5-6, the J call TRBJ1-5; D gene unclear. The CDR3 region is CASSLYSNQPQHF. The part of the CDR3 DNA that was read is TGTGCCAGCAGCTTGTATAGCAATCAGCCC.